This paragraph covers one TCR beta chain sequence. Its antigen has not been determined. No clone much larger than this one lies a single base away; base qualities are absent. This sample stems from a study of T cell responses to AZD1222 COVID-19 vaccine (dated by TCRdb to 2020 to 2023). The study in broad terms: A total of about 230 trial participants underwent TCR sequencing, of whom 207 received two doses of AZD1222 and some 26 received two doses of the MenACWY control vaccine. Trial participants were enrolled by age into subgroups of 18-55, 56-69 and 70-plus years, and around 150, 28 and 57 TCR-sequenced participants, respectively, were included in these subgroups. Summary of the overall study and its limitations: The 56-69-year group was small, and its depth increase did not reach significance, likely because of low power. Epitopes outside the regions mutated in the B.1.351 and B.1.1.7 variants were reportedly recognized by nearly half of the unique spike-specific TCRs. Conclusions about previously exposed vaccinees were limited because only six or seven AZD1222 recipients were SARS-CoV-2 seropositive at baseline. Because no day 14 peak-response samples were available, the repertoires could be characterized only after the peak T cell response. The vaccine-associated CD4 TCRs covered the entire spike protein, and the dominant responses fell in regions 160-218 and 743-854. Participants were mostly white British and included more females than males, and it was suggested by the authors that clonal diversity may have been underestimated. Spike-specific TCR breadth and depth rose significantly after two AZD1222 doses compared with day 0 and with MenACWY recipients.

The label giving this sample's time point can be read as: about 28 days (+/-7) after the second vaccine dose. AZD1222 recipients given second doses at about 4 weeks or at about 12 weeks were pooled, since spike-specific TCR depth and breadth were not found to differ between the two schedules. Vaccinee samples were obtained from the UK trials COV001 and COV002, which included a single-blind randomized controlled phase 2/3 trial of AZD1222 (ChAdOx1 nCoV-19) in healthy adults. For TCRbeta chain sequencing, PBMC samples were collected from trial participants at day 0 and at day 28 after the second dose. The CDR3 regions of human TCRbeta chains were analyzed by immunosequencing. The paper's processing steps were these. TCRs in the repertoires were compared against a reference library of SARS-CoV-2-specific TCRs that had been generated with the MIRA antigen-specificity platform. Breadth was defined as the fraction of unique TCRs that were SARS-CoV-2-associated. Depth was defined as the fraction of total T cells that were SARS-CoV-2-associated. Using the MIRA data, each spike-specific TCR was mapped to the spike region that the TCR reacts to and placed in a CD4 or CD8 class. Log10-transformed breadth and depth values were compared by one-way ANOVA with Sidak's multiple comparisons tests. Here the immuneACCESS table is served through TCRdb, limited to in-frame sequences with V and J called. Missing clones are a known gap in these copies; in checked studies unresolved V genes cover under half, and the rest lacks a known reason. For V, J and clone size, that table is used; D and trimming come from the DNA. The sample table contains 100,000 to 140,000 clones; only one count was recorded for 80% to 95% of them. The top ten hold approximately 8.9% of the sample.

CDR1 and CDR2 were assigned from the germline V gene as SGHAT and FQNNGV. The CDR3, from cysteine to phenylalanine, totals 10 residues. Only the CDR3 region is kept as DNA, spanning 30 bases read in frame from base 1. The junction carries 3 bases between V and J, which are trimmed by 8 bases and 2 bases respectively. Sequences were derived from peripheral blood, sampled 28 days after the second AZD1222 dose. The clonotype comes from an adult who received the AZD1222 COVID-19 vaccine. The sequence joins TRBV11-2 to TRBJ1-1; the D gene identity is not certain. At the DNA level, the sequence is TGTGCCAGCCAAAACACTGAAGCTTTCTTT. The resulting protein is CASQNTEAFF.